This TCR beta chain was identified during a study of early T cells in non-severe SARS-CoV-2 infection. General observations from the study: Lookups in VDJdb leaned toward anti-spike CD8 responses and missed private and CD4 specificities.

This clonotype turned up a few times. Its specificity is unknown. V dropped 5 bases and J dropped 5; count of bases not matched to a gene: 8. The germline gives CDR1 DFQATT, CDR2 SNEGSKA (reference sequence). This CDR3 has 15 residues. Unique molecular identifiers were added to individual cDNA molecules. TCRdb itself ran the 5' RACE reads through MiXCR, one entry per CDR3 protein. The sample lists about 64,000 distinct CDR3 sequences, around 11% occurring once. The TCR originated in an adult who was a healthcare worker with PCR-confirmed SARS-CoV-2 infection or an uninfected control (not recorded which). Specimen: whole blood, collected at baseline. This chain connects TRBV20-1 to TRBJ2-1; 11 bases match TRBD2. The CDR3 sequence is CSAYLTSGAHNEQFF. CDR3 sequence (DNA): TGCAGTGCTTATTTGACTAGCGGGGCCCACAATGAGCAGTTCTTC.